This is a list of T cell receptor beta chains from one sample in a study of OX40 agonist ivuxolimab in advanced cancers. Clones were read by immunoSEQ multiplex PCR, and TCRdb kept only the in-frame ones, dropping some. The sample includes 72,000 or so clones, 75% to 90% of them seen just once. The sample in question was CD4+ or CD8+ T cells sorted from blood, obtained in a trial of the OX40 agonist ivuxolimab. These receptors were collected from an adult with an advanced solid tumor such as melanoma, head and neck, liver or kidney cancer. Both conserved end residues are trimmed from each CDR3. The D gene is left open where the match is weak. Not all rows give a size; the values are once, few, many and, for expanded clones, a class.

J gene	D gene	V gene	clone size	CDR3 protein
TRBJ1-2	TRBD1	TRBV28	NA	ASRMTGEEDYT
TRBJ2-1	TRBD2	TRBV7-2	NA	ASSLRRGLYNEQF
TRBJ1-2	NA	TRBV9	NA	ASSPDGSYGYT
TRBJ2-7	TRBD2	TRBV10-3	NA	AISESGRGRPAVY
TRBJ2-3	TRBD2	TRBV2	NA	ASRTSGTSTDTQY
TRBJ2-7	NA	TRBV5-1	few	ASSPIPSSYEQY
TRBJ1-4	TRBD1	TRBV5-3	NA	ARSLLPWQGAESNEKLF
TRBJ2-3	TRBD1	TRBV9	NA	ASSVGTGVTDTQY
TRBJ1-5	TRBD1	TRBV28	once	ASSRPGQGVGQPQH
TRBJ1-5	TRBD1	TRBV28	NA	ASQIPGQGTGQPQH
TRBJ2-1	TRBD2	TRBV27	NA	ASSLRRGLAGLEKNEQF
TRBJ2-6	TRBD1	TRBV7-3	NA	ASSRGGRANVLT
TRBJ1-1	TRBD1	TRBV5-6	NA	ASSPLGQPLENTEAF
TRBJ1-5	TRBD1	TRBV25-1	few	ASSPDRVSNQPQH
TRBJ1-1	TRBD1	TRBV6-5	NA	ASSPDRGRVEAF
TRBJ2-3	TRBD1	TRBV19	few	ASSSDRDRVGADTQY
TRBJ1-1	NA	TRBV5-3	NA	ASSLTLMNTEAF
TRBJ1-1	NA	TRBV5-1	NA	ASSLQGDTEAF
TRBJ1-4	NA	TRBV5-1	NA	ASRDGATNEKLF
TRBJ2-5	TRBD1	TRBV6-6	NA	ASSRTPGQGGETQY
TRBJ2-1	NA	TRBV5-1	NA	ASGDVSEQF
TRBJ2-7	TRBD2	TRBV15	few	ATSIGASGSGEQY
TRBJ2-3	TRBD2	TRBV29-1	NA	SVGTSGRDTQY
TRBJ2-5	TRBD2	TRBV10-3	NA	AISAGGQETQY
TRBJ2-7	TRBD1	TRBV28	NA	ASSLVQGAKRGYEQY
TRBJ2-5	NA	TRBV19	NA	ASSGLGETQY
TRBJ2-1	NA	TRBV13	NA	ASSLWGTYNEQF
TRBJ2-7	TRBD1	TRBV2	once	ASSRDRGQKQY
TRBJ2-3	TRBD2	TRBV5-1	NA	ASSLAIAGGPSTDTQY
NA	NA	TRBV10-1	NA	ASSRGLTYEQY
TRBJ2-5	TRBD1	TRBV27	NA	ASSQPGQGARETQY
TRBJ2-5	TRBD2	TRBV6-5	NA	ASSSGGARSETQY
TRBJ1-4	NA	TRBV9	NA	ASSGGRSGEKLF
TRBJ2-2	NA	TRBV18	NA	ASSPTGNTGELF
TRBJ1-3	NA	TRBV18	NA	ASSPRTGSSGNTIY
TRBJ1-1	NA	TRBV20-1	NA	SAESTEAF
TRBJ2-5	TRBD2	TRBV4-1	NA	ASSQDIRTSGRRETQY
TRBJ2-1	NA	TRBV19	NA	ASSLWAGGYNEQF
TRBJ1-5	NA	TRBV18	NA	ASSPDDYSNQPQH
TRBJ1-5	NA	TRBV15	NA	ATSIRAGNQPQH
TRBJ2-5	TRBD1	TRBV7-9	NA	ASLEQGAGETQY
TRBJ2-5	NA	TRBV21-1	NA	ASSPTSGRLPETQY
TRBJ1-1	NA	TRBV19	NA	ASSTPAGGGAF
TRBJ2-7	TRBD1	TRBV6-1	NA	ASATGAEGEQY
TRBJ2-3	NA	TRBV18	NA	ASSGEDTQY
TRBJ1-1	NA	TRBV10-1	NA	ASSDALETDEAF
TRBJ1-2	NA	TRBV2	NA	ASSEGPGGSYT
TRBJ1-3	TRBD1	TRBV25-1	NA	ASSDGQAVSGNTIY
TRBJ2-7	NA	TRBV5-6	NA	ASSSITGYEQY
TRBJ1-2	NA	TRBV29-1	medium-sized	SVWGDGYT
TRBJ1-5	NA	TRBV2	few	ASSERGGQPQH
TRBJ2-1	NA	TRBV18	NA	ASSPPTLSRNEQF
TRBJ2-2	NA	TRBV7-9	few	ASSFNTGELF
TRBJ2-7	TRBD2	TRBV19	NA	ASTRSSGGGEQY